The next 10 T cell receptor beta chains were all read from a single sample in a study of CD4+ T cells in melanoma. Generated by immunoSEQ multiplex PCR, the TCRdb table keeps only in-frame clones and is missing some. Seen here are roughly 11,000 clones, roughly 70% observed once, and the top ten hold more than 9%. The sample consisted of cells from a culture (not recorded whether cultured in vitro). The receptor set was obtained from a human donor with melanoma.

J is TRBJ2-3 and V is TRBV7-9, with 10 bases matching TRBD1. CDR1 and CDR2 from the germline V gene are SEHNR and FQNEAQ (reference sequence). V shed 8 bases and J 4 bases; nucleotides not matched to a gene: 9. CDR3 length: 15 residues. The CDR3 bases are TGTGCCAGCGAACTCCACGGACAGGGGGCAGATACGCAGTATTTT. Its protein product is CASELHGQGADTQYF.

The chain combines TRBV27 with TRBJ1-5, with D perhaps TRBD1 (5 bases). This CDR3 is built from 14 residues. Trimming shortened V by 1 base and J by 5 bases, and 9 bases separated the two germline ends. Per the germline V gene, CDR1 is MNHEY and CDR2 is SMNVEV (reference sequence). For the CDR3, the DNA is TGTGCCAGCAGTTTATGGGGCGCTGATCAGCCCCAGCATTTT. Amino acid sequence: CASSLWGADQPQHF.

This clone counts as medium-sized. The chain couples TRBV27 to TRBJ1-6; D gene ambiguous. CDR1 is MNHEY, CDR2 SMNVEV, per germline (reference sequence). The V end lost 3 bases, the J end lost 17 bases, and 23 bases lay between the germline ends. The CDR3 is 15 residues long. DNA for the CDR3: TGTGCCAGCAGTTTGGTTTCTCCTTCGCTCACTAGGGTCCACTTT. Residues: CASSLVSPSLTRVHF.

This chain connects TRBV4-2 to TRBJ2-2; 9 positions match TRBD2. With 10 bases clipped from V and 1 base from J, the junction kept 7 bases outside the gene matches. CDR3 length: 15 residues. CDR1 is LGHNA and CDR2 is YNFKEQ in the germline V gene. The CDR3 DNA reads TGTGCCATCGGCGGGGGGGGGTGGAACACCGGGGAGCTGTTTTTT. Protein product: CAIGGGGWNTGELFF.

The chain couples TRBV5-1 to TRBJ2-1, with TRBD2 identical over 12 bases. The CDR3 has 16 amino acids. From germline, CDR1 is SGHRS and CDR2 YFSETQ. Trimming cost V 7 bases and J 4 bases; bases outside gene matches: 9. CDR3 sequence: CASRLLAGGGYNEQFF. CDR3 in DNA: TGCGCCAGCCGGTTACTAGCGGGGGGAGGATACAATGAGCAGTTCTTC.

This sequence joins TRBV25-1 and TRBJ1-1; TRBD1 is a possible D gene (5 bases). V lost 2 bases and J lost 7, with 8 bases in between. Germline CDR1 is MGHDK and CDR2 is SYGVNS. The CDR3 runs to 12 residues. The CDR3: CASSEPGLEAFF. DNA of the CDR3: TGTGCCAGCAGTGAACCGGGGCTTGAAGCTTTCTTT.

In DNA, the CDR3 is TGTGCCAGCTCTGGGGCACGTCTTGAAAAACTGTTTTTT. The encoded protein is CASSGARLEKLFF. J is TRBJ1-4 and V is TRBV7-2; tentative D call: TRBD1 (5 bases). Germline V CDR1 and CDR2: SGHTA, FQGNSA. V lost 8 bases and J lost 7, with 14 bases in between. The CDR3 is made up of 13 amino acids. Combining the CDR3 with reference TRBV7-2 and TRBJ1-4 gives the whole variable domain GAGVSQSPSNKVTEKGKDVELRCDPISGHTALYWYRQSLGQGLEFLIYFQGNSAPDKSGLPSDRFSAERTGGSVSTLTIQRTQQEDSAVYLCASSGARLEKLFFGSGTQLSVL.

This chain connects TRBV11-2 to TRBJ2-1; perhaps TRBD2 as D (5 bases). The V end was cut by 3 bases, the J end by 6 bases, with 9 bases between. The CDR3 loop spans 13 amino acids. Germline CDR1 is SGHAT and CDR2 is FQNNGV. CDR3 coding DNA: TGTGCCAGCAGCTTCTCCAGCGGCAATGAGCAGTTCTTC. Its protein is CASSFSSGNEQFF.

The chain recombines TRBV6-1 with TRBJ2-6, with 8 positions matching TRBD1. The junction had 8 bases not matched to a gene; V was cut back by 9 bases and J by 4 bases. The CDR3 totals 15 residues. CDR1 and CDR2 from the germline V gene are MNHNS and SASEGT. The CDR3 DNA is TGTGCCAGTGCAGGGGGCTCTACCGGGGCCAACGTCCTGACTTTC. It translates to CASAGGSTGANVLTF.

This clone was detected a few times. V and J are TRBV4-1 and TRBJ1-6; no clear D. CDR3 size: 17 residues. The germline gives CDR1 MGHRA, CDR2 YSYEKL. Trimming pared 4 bases from V and 0 bases from J, leaving 13 bases between. The CDR3 here is CASSPFSVSSYNSPLHF. The CDR3 bases are TGCGCCAGCAGCCCCTTCTCAGTCAGCTCCTATAATTCACCCCTCCACTTT.